The 3 T cell receptor beta chains below were found in one sample sequenced in a study of shared clonotypes between healthy human individuals. TCRdb's table, derived via immunoSEQ multiplex PCR, lists solely in-frame clones and lacks some. The sample consists of roughly 2.5 million clones, approximately 92% of them appearing once. Sequencing was carried out using naive CD4+ T cells sorted from blood. Subset noted: CD45RA+ positively selected. The receptors stem from a man between 18 and 29 years old in good health.

The chain is built from TRBV11-2 and TRBJ2-2; D gene ambiguous. V lost 8 bases and J 3 bases, leaving 13 bases between the germline ends. The CDR3 runs to 14 residues. CDR1 SGHAT and CDR2 FQNNGV come from the germline V gene. CDR3 loop: CASSPVKDTGELFF. CDR3 nucleotide sequence: TGTGCCAGCTCCCCCGTTAAGGACACCGGGGAGCTGTTTTTT.

The V gene is TRBV7-3, the J gene TRBJ2-1; TRBD2 matches at 12 bases. Germline V gives CDR1 SGHTA, CDR2 FQGTGA. Losses at the gene ends were 5 bases for V and 10 bases for J; bases not matched to a gene: 9. CDR3 length: 15 residues. CDR3 in DNA: TGTGCCAGCAGCACCCTAGCGGGGGGGGCCCAAGAGCAGTTCTTC. This encodes CASSTLAGGAQEQFF.

CDR3 nucleotides: TGTGCCAGCACTAGAGGTAACGAGCAGTACTTC. Translated, it gives CASTRGNEQYF. The chain is built from TRBV6-5 and TRBJ2-7; D is ambiguous. This CDR3 comprises 11 residues. The germline V gene has CDR1 MNHEY and CDR2 SVGAGI. V lost 7 bases and J 5 bases, leaving 9 bases between the germline ends.